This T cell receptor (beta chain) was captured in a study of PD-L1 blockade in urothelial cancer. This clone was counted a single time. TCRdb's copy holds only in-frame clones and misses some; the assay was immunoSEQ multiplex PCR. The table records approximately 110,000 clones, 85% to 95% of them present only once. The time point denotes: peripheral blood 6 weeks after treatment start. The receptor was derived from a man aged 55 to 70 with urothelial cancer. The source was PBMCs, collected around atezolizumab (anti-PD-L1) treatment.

DNA of the CDR3: TGTGCCAGCAGTGTTAGCGGGAGGGGTGGCGATGAGCAGTTCTTC. Protein sequence: CASSVSGRGGDEQFF. The V gene is TRBV28, the J gene TRBJ2-1; TRBD2 matches 11 bases. This CDR3 is 15 amino acids long. V lost 5 bases and J lost 8; bases outside the gene matches: 8. Per the germline V gene, CDR1 is MDHEN and CDR2 is SYDVKM.